The 7 T cell receptor beta chains given below trace back to one sample, sequenced in a study of shared clonotypes between healthy human individuals (dated by TCRdb to 2020 to 2021). Library preparation employed the immunoSEQ multiplex PCR assay. Imported from immuneACCESS, the table was reduced by TCRdb to in-frame sequences with V and J called. These copies leave out some clones; in studies compared against another copy, an unresolved V gene accounts for under half, and the cause of the remainder is not known. The sample records over a million clones, roughly 96% of which are singletons. 0.95% to 1.5% of the sample is taken by the ten largest. Material: naive CD4+ T cells sorted from blood. This specimen's cell subset or site label, interpreted: CD45RA+ positively selected. Receptors were obtained from a man aged 25-45 years in good health.

This clone occurred once. V usage is TRBV5-1 and J usage is TRBJ2-7; 10 bases match TRBD2. Germline CDR1 and CDR2: SGHRS and YFSETQ. With V trimmed by 7 bases and J by 5 bases, 12 bases remained unmatched. This CDR3 comprises 15 residues. The CDR3 sequence is CASGLFGLAADEQYF. Written as DNA, the CDR3 is TGCGCCAGCGGTTTATTCGGACTAGCGGCCGACGAGCAGTACTTC.

This rearrangement joins TRBV2 to TRBJ2-2; D remains ambiguous. Trimming took off 11 bases at V and 0 bases at J, with 4 bases between the two ends. The CDR3 has 11 amino acids. Germline-derived CDR1 and CDR2 are SNHLY and FYNNEI. The CDR3 nucleotides are TGTGCCGGGACGAACACCGGGGAGCTGTTTTTT. This encodes CAGTNTGELFF.

This chain links TRBV28 with TRBJ2-5; TRBD2 aligns across 13 bases. The germline gives CDR1 MDHEN, CDR2 SYDVKM. This CDR3 has 17 amino acids. Trimming took 5 bases from V and 5 from J; bases not matched to a gene: 11. The CDR3 protein is CASSPTGLAGVLETQYF. The CDR3 DNA reads as TGTGCCAGCAGTCCAACTGGACTAGCGGGAGTTTTGGAGACCCAGTACTTC.

For this clone: At the DNA level, this CDR3 is encoded by other sequences in the same sample as well. The V and J genes are TRBV27 and TRBJ2-5, with no clear D. The V and J ends lost 3 bases and 2 bases respectively, with 7 bases between them. CDR1 and CDR2 from the germline V gene are MNHEY and SMNVEV (reference sequence). The CDR3 loop spans 13 amino acids. This chain's CDR3 is CASSFTGQETQYF. DNA of the CDR3: TGTGCCAGCAGTTTTACGGGTCAAGAGACCCAGTACTTC.

The chain links TRBV27 to TRBJ2-2; no definite D call. This CDR3 comprises 12 residues. V gave up 5 bases and J gave up 3 bases, with 4 bases separating them. Germline CDR1 reads MNHEY; CDR2 reads SMNVEV (reference sequence). The CDR3 DNA reads TGTGCCAGCAGTAGGGACACCGGGGAGCTGTTTTTT. Translating gives CASSRDTGELFF.

V is TRBV7-9 and J is TRBJ2-2, with 9 positions matching TRBD1. The CDR3 length is 18 residues. The ends lost 7 bases at V and 0 bases at J; junction bases unmatched: 12. Germline CDR1 is SEHNR and CDR2 is FQNEAQ (reference sequence). CDR3 protein: CASKAPAGQGANTGELFF. The CDR3 nucleotides read TGTGCCAGCAAGGCCCCCGCGGGACAGGGAGCGAACACCGGGGAGCTGTTTTTT.

The genes are TRBV18 and TRBJ2-3; TRBD1 matches 8 bases. The CDR3 has 16 amino acids. Germline CDR1 and CDR2: KGHSH and LQKENI. Trimming removed 4 bases from V and 2 bases from J; junction bases left unmatched: 8. For the CDR3, the DNA is TGTGCCAGCTCACTACTCCGGGACAGGTTCACAGATACGCAGTATTTT. This sequence encodes CASSLLRDRFTDTQYF.